The entry below gives a single TCR beta chain sequence along with its context. Authors' data handling: Amplified reference gene primers provided the basis for estimating nucleated cell counts. The table came from immunoSEQ multiplex PCR; TCRdb's copy has only in-frame clones and leaves some out. V, J and clone size are taken as reported in that table, and D and trimming were inferred from the DNA itself. Of a few hundred thousand clones listed, about three quarters are singletons. These data are taken from a study of blood T cell repertoires in COVID-19. Study at large: The origin of the acute and convalescent COVID-19 samples was the United States, Italy and Spain. Sample material is recorded as cDNA or gDNA derived from T cells, B-cell-depleted T cells, or PBMCs.

This clonotype originated in a woman of 80 years or more with acute or convalescent COVID-19. Input material: peripheral blood.

The CDR3, as DNA: TGTGCCAGCTCACCACCTAGCGGGCAGCTTGGCACAGATACGCAGTATTTT. This codes for CASSPPSGQLGTDTQYF. The chain recombines TRBV18 with TRBJ2-3, with 7 bases that match TRBD2. V gave up 0 bases and J gave up 1 base; unmatched junction bases: 7. This CDR3 is 17 amino acids long. Germline V gene lookup returns CDR1 KGHSH and CDR2 LQKENI.